The clone carrying this T cell receptor beta chain was seen repeatedly, ten times or more. Its antigen is as yet unknown. TCRdb recomputed calls from the reads with MiXCR, one row per CDR3 protein. The sample includes approximately 500,000 distinct CDR3 sequences, approximately 11% of them seen just once. V was clipped by 2 bases and J by 6 bases; unmatched bases: 10. There are 16 residues in the CDR3. Germline V CDR1 and CDR2: MGHRA, YSYEKL. This record belongs to a study of T cell repertoires in cytomegalovirus infection. Across the whole study: The public TCR beta signatures pointed to both CMV infection and matching HLA type.

Overall study findings and caveats: Carriers of CMV plus the relevant HLA were identified by cumulative public TCR beta family frequency. Dominating the ex vivo response were TCR beta clonotypes that were CMV-specific and HLA-C-restricted.

The TCR was taken from a human donor in good health (CMV status not recorded). Some clones in this sample may be carry-over from other donors' samples. V and J are TRBV4-1 and TRBJ2-7; 10 bases line up with TRBD1. Material: PBMCs. The CDR3, as DNA: TGCGCCAGCAGCCAATGGGACAGGGGCCTCCGGAGCGAGCAGTACTTC. This encodes CASSQWDRGLRSEQYF.